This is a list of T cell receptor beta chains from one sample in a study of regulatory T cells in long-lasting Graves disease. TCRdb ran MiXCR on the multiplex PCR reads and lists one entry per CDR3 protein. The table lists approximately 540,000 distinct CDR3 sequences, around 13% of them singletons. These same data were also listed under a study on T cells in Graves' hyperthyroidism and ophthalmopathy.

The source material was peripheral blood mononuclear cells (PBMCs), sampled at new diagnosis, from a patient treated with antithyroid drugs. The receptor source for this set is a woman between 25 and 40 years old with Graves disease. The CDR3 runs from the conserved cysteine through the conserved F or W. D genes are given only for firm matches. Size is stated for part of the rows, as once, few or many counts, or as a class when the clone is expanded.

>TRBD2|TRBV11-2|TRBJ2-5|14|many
CASSQRLAEETQYF
TGCGCCAGCAGCCAGAGACTAGCGGAAGAGACCCAGTACTTC
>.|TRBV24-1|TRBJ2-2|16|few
CATSSIQGANTGELFF
TGTGCCACCAGTTCGATTCAGGGTGCGAACACCGGGGAGCTGTTTTTT
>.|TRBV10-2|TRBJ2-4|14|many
CASSETGTVNIQYF
TGCGCCAGCAGTGAGACAGGGACCGTAAACATTCAGTACTTC
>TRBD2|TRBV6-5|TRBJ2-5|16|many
CASSYSTSGSIETQYF
TGTGCCAGCAGTTACTCGACTAGCGGGAGTATAGAGACCCAGTACTTC
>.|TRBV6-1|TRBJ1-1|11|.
CASEIGTEAFF
TGTGCCAGCGAGATAGGAACTGAAGCTTTCTTT
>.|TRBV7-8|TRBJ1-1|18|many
CASSPRTVSIFDLTEAFF
TGTGCCAGCAGCCCCAGAACAGTTTCAATATTTGATCTCACTGAAGCTTTCTTT
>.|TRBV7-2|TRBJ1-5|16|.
CASSLSRLQRNQPQHF
TGTGCCAGCAGCTTAAGTAGACTACAGCGCAATCAGCCCCAGCATTTT
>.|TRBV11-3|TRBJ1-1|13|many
CASSLQGGGEAFF
TGTGCCAGCAGCTTACAGGGAGGAGGAGAAGCTTTCTTT
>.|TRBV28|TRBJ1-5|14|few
CASSGTSSNQPQHF
TGTGCCAGCAGCGGGACGTCGAGTAATCAGCCCCAGCATTTT
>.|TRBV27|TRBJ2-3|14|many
CASSLSRRFDTQYF
TGTGCCAGCAGTTTATCTAGAAGGTTTGATACGCAGTATTTT
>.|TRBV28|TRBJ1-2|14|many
CASSPGTVSYGYTF
TGTGCCAGCAGCCCAGGGACCGTCTCCTATGGCTACACCTTC
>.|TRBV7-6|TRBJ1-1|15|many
CASSQKFQGSAEAFF
TGTGCCAGCAGCCAAAAATTTCAGGGGAGTGCTGAAGCTTTCTTT
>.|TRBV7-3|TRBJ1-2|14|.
CASSLFREIYGYTF
TGTGCCAGCAGCTTATTTAGGGAGATCTATGGCTACACCTTC
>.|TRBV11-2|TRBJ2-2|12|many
CASRLLSGELFF
TGTGCCAGCAGATTACTTTCTGGGGAGCTGTTTTTT
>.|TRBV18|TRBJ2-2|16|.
CASSPTGRANTGELFF
TGTGCCAGCTCCCCCACAGGAAGAGCGAACACCGGGGAGCTGTTTTTT
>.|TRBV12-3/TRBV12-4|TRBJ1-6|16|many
CASSQGFIGYNSPLHF
TGTGCCAGCAGTCAAGGGTTCATCGGGTATAATTCACCCCTCCACTTT
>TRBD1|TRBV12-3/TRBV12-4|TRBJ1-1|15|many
CASSLWTGSNTEAFF
TGTGCCAGCAGTTTGTGGACAGGGTCGAACACTGAAGCTTTCTTT
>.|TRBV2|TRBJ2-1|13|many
CASTSQSYNEQFF
TGTGCCAGCACCTCCCAGTCCTACAATGAGCAGTTCTTC
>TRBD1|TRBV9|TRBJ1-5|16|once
CASSAPGQGKNQPQHF
TGTGCCAGCAGCGCACCGGGACAGGGGAAGAATCAGCCCCAGCATTTT
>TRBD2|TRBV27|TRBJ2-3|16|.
CASSLPSGSGIDTQYF
TGTGCCAGCAGTTTGCCTAGCGGGAGTGGTATAGATACGCAGTATTTT
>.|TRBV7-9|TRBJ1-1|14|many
CASSSTHRLHEAFF
TGTGCCAGCAGCTCCACCCACCGCCTGCATGAAGCTTTCTTT
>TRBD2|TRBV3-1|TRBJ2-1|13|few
CASRTSGTDEQFF
TGTGCCAGCAGGACTAGCGGGACCGATGAGCAGTTCTTC
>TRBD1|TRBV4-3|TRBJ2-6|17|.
CASSQETGGSGANVLTF
TGCGCCAGCAGCCAAGAAACAGGGGGCTCTGGGGCCAACGTCCTGACTTTC
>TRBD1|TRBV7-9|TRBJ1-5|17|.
CASSRHDTGDNSQPQHF
TGTGCCAGCAGCCGCCATGATACAGGGGATAATAGCCAGCCCCAGCATTTT
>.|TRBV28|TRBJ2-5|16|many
CASSSSLGGGSVSQYF
TGTGCCAGCAGTTCATCCCTGGGGGGGGGCTCGGTGAGCCAGTACTTC
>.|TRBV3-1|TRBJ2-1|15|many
CASRKGAGYRNEQFF
TGTGCCAGCCGTAAGGGCGCGGGATATCGCAATGAGCAGTTCTTC
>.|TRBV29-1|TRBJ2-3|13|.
CSVARDSTDTQYF
TGCAGCGTTGCCAGGGATAGCACAGATACGCAGTATTTT
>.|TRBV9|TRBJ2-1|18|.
CASSGGSLSRSSYNEQFF
TGTGCCAGCAGCGGGGGGTCCCTTTCCCGGAGCTCCTACAATGAGCAGTTCTTC
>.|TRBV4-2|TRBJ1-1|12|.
CASSQDFAEAFF
TGTGCCAGCAGCCAAGATTTTGCTGAAGCTTTCTTT
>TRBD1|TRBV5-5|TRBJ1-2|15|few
CASSPTGAGGYGYTF
TGTGCCAGCAGCCCCACCGGGGCAGGGGGTTATGGCTACACCTTC
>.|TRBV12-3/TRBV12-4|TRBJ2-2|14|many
CASSIGTNTGELFF
TGTGCCAGCAGTATCGGGACTAACACCGGGGAGCTGTTTTTT
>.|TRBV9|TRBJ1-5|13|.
CASSPSDLEPQHF
TGTGCCAGCAGCCCCTCAGATCTGGAGCCCCAGCATTTT
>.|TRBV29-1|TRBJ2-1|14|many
CSVEARGVYNEQFF
TGCAGCGTTGAAGCCAGGGGAGTATACAATGAGCAGTTCTTC
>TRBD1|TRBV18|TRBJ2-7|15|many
CASSPDRGQGDEQYF
TGTGCCAGCTCACCCGACCGGGGACAGGGAGACGAGCAGTACTTC
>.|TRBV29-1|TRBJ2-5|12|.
CSVEAWPETQYF
TGCAGCGTTGAGGCCTGGCCAGAGACCCAGTACTTC